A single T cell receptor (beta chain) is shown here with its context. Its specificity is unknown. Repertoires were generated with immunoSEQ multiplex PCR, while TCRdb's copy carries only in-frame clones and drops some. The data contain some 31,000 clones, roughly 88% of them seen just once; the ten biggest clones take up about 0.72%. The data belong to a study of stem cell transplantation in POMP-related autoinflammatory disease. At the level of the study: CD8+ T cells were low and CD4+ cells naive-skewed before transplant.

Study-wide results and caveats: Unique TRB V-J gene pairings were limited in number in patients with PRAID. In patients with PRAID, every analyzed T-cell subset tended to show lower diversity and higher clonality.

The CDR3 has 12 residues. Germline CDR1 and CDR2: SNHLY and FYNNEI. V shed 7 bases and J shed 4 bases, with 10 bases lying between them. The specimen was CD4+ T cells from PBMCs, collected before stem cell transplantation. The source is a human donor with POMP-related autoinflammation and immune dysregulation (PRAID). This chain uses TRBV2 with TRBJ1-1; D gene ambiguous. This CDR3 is CASTRGVTEAFF. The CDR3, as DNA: TGTGCCAGCACCAGAGGTGTCACTGAAGCTTTCTTT. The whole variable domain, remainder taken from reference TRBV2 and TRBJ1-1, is EPEVTQTPSHQVTQMGQEVILRCVPISNHLYFYWYRQILGQKVEFLVSFYNNEISEKSEIFDDQFSVERPDGSNFTLKIRSTKLEDSAMYFCASTRGVTEAFFGQGTRLTVV.